These T cell receptor beta chains were read from a single sample in a study of cytomegalovirus exposure and HLA in healthy donors. Profiling relied on immunoSEQ multiplex PCR, and the TCRdb table lists in-frame clones only, not all of them. The repertoire holds 140,000 or so clones, with nearly 90% as singletons. Material for sequencing was PBMCs. The receptor set was obtained from a woman aged 18-29 years in good health and CMV-seropositive. Both conserved end residues are trimmed from each CDR3. The size field is filled for only some rows; it gives once, few, many or a size class.

abundance,v_gene,j_gene,CDR3aa
.,TRBV5-8,TRBJ2-3,ASSPRGGRYTQY
once,TRBV30,TRBJ2-2,AWSVRQLNTGELF
.,TRBV6-6,TRBJ2-7,ASSPEGRSYEQY
.,TRBV9,TRBJ2-1,ASSVEGDRNNEQF
.,TRBV13,TRBJ2-5,ASSTYRGFQETQY
once,TRBV9,TRBJ2-3,ASSVAGVTDTQY
.,TRBV10-3,TRBJ1-2,AISPGTEVFNYGYT
few,TRBV27,TRBJ2-7,ASSWQQDYEQY
once,TRBV28,TRBJ2-4,ASSLRGQGTDIQY
.,TRBV9,TRBJ1-5,ASSARGGTQPQH
.,TRBV2,TRBJ2-3,ASSDPSGGLAGGNTDTQY
.,TRBV2,TRBJ1-5,ASQGPTLGASQH
.,TRBV7-2,TRBJ1-1,ASSLQGNTEAF
.,TRBV5-5,TRBJ1-1,ASSLGGDPTEAF
.,TRBV5-1,TRBJ2-1,ASSSTTGSYNEQF
.,TRBV7-2,TRBJ2-3,ASSLIAGAYTDTQY
once,TRBV6-5,TRBJ2-7,ASRVAGSLEQY
.,TRBV4-3,TRBJ2-2,ASSQFAGTEPYTGELF
.,TRBV7-8,TRBJ1-1,ASSSHRGGEAF
.,TRBV9,TRBJ1-3,ASSAQPINRGLSGNTIY
.,TRBV2,TRBJ1-5,ASREGQGIWGNQPQH
.,TRBV6-5,TRBJ2-3,ASSTHTGGGDTQY
.,TRBV5-1,TRBJ1-2,ASSQEGANYGYT
.,TRBV5-4,TRBJ2-2,ASSPRNTGELF
.,TRBV30,TRBJ2-5,AIDRGDRGTQY
.,TRBV5-1,TRBJ1-3,ASSYETGNTIY
.,TRBV11-2,TRBJ2-7,ASSLTTGVRLYEQY
.,TRBV9,TRBJ1-1,ASSDSPVITEAF
.,TRBV1,TRBJ2-3,TSSLYRIVGGSTDTQY
.,TRBV19,TRBJ1-2,ASTLPQGSGYT
.,TRBV27,TRBJ1-2,ASSSTTAVRGESYT
.,TRBV5-1,TRBJ2-7,ASSLGQGASYEQY
.,TRBV6-1,TRBJ1-5,ASSEVTAQPQH
once,TRBV2,TRBJ2-7,ASAALSSYEQY
.,TRBV6-5,TRBJ2-7,ASSYSRQRGSYEQY
.,TRBV9,TRBJ2-5,ASSLDNRGYQETQY
.,TRBV2,TRBJ2-3,ASSGDTASTDTQY
.,TRBV6-5,TRBJ2-5,ASSYGAAGTGTQY
.,TRBV6-1,TRBJ1-2,ASSEAWQALGYT
.,TRBV6-5,TRBJ1-6,ASSPDRPNLSPLH
.,TRBV30,TRBJ2-1,AWRPGSGGEQF
.,TRBV5-4,TRBJ2-5,ASSRSGTSWETQY
.,TRBV28,TRBJ1-5,ATQGTGGPQPQH
.,TRBV7-7,TRBJ2-5,ASSVSPRGGGSTQY
once,TRBV4-1,TRBJ2-3,ASSQEGGTSGGAKNTQY
once,TRBV7-2,TRBJ2-2,ASSPWTGENTGELF
.,TRBV7-7,TRBJ2-5,ASSPSIFSGDKETQY
.,TRBV6-5,TRBJ1-2,ASSTWLGGHYGYT
.,TRBV14,TRBJ2-2,ASSLTGANTGELF
once,TRBV5-6,TRBJ1-1,ASSGGQNTEAF
.,TRBV10-3,TRBJ1-1,AISGTVMNTEAF
.,TRBV12-5,TRBJ1-2,ASGPGTAFYGYT
.,TRBV7-2,TRBJ2-1,ASSRTSGGYNEQF
.,TRBV2,TRBJ2-1,ASNNPGTSGGWAPEQF
.,TRBV11-3,TRBJ2-1,ASSPRSGVSEQF
.,TRBV5-6,TRBJ1-6,ASSFRTDNSPLH